This T cell receptor beta chain was identified in a study of identical twins. TCRdb passed the 5' RACE reads through MiXCR, listing each CDR3 protein once. The sample has 300,000 to 400,000 distinct CDR3 sequences; approximately 13% are singletons. Study-wide points: Out-of-frame alpha sequences shared by twins were enriched for low generation probability.

Only healthy Caucasians were enrolled as donors. The sample holds a few counts of this clonotype. Its specificity is unknown. Separately, the same data were catalogued under a study of yellow fever vaccine responses in identical twins.

The sequence came from a woman in her late teens or twenties in good health. Sequenced: CD8+ T cells sorted from blood.

In DNA, the CDR3 is TGCAGCGTTGAGGCGGTTTACAATGAGCAGTTCTTC. It encodes CSVEAVYNEQFF. The rearrangement uses TRBV29-1 and TRBJ2-1; D is unresolved. This CDR3 is built from 12 residues. Looked up from germline, CDR1 is SQVTM and CDR2 is ANQGSEA. V lost 3 bases and J lost 4, with 7 bases in between.